The T cell receptor beta chain under discussion was sequenced for a study of blood T cell repertoires in COVID-19. Turning to the study itself: Some COVID-19 samples were acute and others convalescent; all came from the United States, Italy and Spain. T cells, B-cell-depleted T cells, or PBMCs provided the cDNA or gDNA that served as material.

The germline gives CDR1 MNHEY, CDR2 SMNVEV (reference sequence). The trim removed 2 bases at V and 4 bases at J, leaving 5 bases unmatched. The CDR3 has 15 amino acids. Authors' data handling: Estimated nucleated cell counts came from reference gene primer amplification. The assay was immunoSEQ multiplex PCR, and TCRdb's table has in-frame clones only and misses some. V, J and clone size reflect that table, while D and trimming were determined from the DNA. The sample consists of over 150,000 clones, approximately 82% of them appearing once. The receptor was derived from a human donor in a cohort sampled during active COVID-19. The genes are TRBV27 and TRBJ2-3; TRBD2 matches at 8 bases. The sample taken for sequencing was peripheral blood. The CDR3 region is CASSLVLAGPDTQYF. Written as DNA, the CDR3 is TGTGCCAGCAGTTTAGTATTAGCGGGACCAGATACGCAGTATTTT.